The 14 T cell receptor beta chains below all came from one sample that was sequenced in a study of CD8 T cells in ankylosing spondylitis. TCRdb fed the 5' RACE reads into MiXCR, producing one record per CDR3 protein. Altogether 250,000 or so distinct CDR3 sequences are present, approximately 20% being singletons, with the ten largest covering about a third. The source material was blood, either unsorted or a sorted T cell fraction (not recorded which). Every receptor here comes from a male donor with ankylosing spondylitis or in good health (not recorded which).

This chain uses TRBV20-1 with TRBJ2-7; possibly TRBD1 for D (5 bases). V gave up 6 bases and J gave up 3 bases, with 15 bases separating them. The CDR3 length is 13 residues. From germline, CDR1 is DFQATT and CDR2 SNEGSKA (reference sequence). CDR3 amino acids: CSAEGDNNYEQYF. CDR3 DNA sequence: TGCAGTGCCGAAGGGGATAACAACTACGAGCAGTACTTC.

This clonotype was found many times. It is likely a read error, because the conserved phenylalanine at the end of the CDR3 is missing. The DNA is left out, because the CDR3 cannot be placed on it with certainty; the CDR3 is given as TCRdb lists it. The chain uses TRBV29-1 and TRBJ2-1; the tabulated D call, TRBD1, remains unverified against the DNA. CDR1 is SQVTM and CDR2 is ANQGSEA in the germline V gene. The length of the CDR3 is 8 amino acids, counting both ends. CDR3 loop: CSALKVPP.

At least ten counts were recorded for this clonotype. This chain joins TRBV6-1 and TRBJ1-2, with 7 bases matching TRBD1. Germline CDR1 is MNHNS and CDR2 is SASEGT. The junction had 7 bases not matched to a gene; V was cut back by 5 bases and J by 7 bases. This CDR3 spans 13 amino acids. The DNA for the CDR3 is TGTGCCAGCAGTCAGGGGACAGCCGGTGGCTACACCTTC. Translating gives CASSQGTAGGYTF.

This clonotype came up a few times. This sequence joins TRBV9 and TRBJ2-6; the D gene is possibly TRBD2 (5 bases). Germline V CDR1 and CDR2: SGDLS, YYNGEE. This CDR3 has 16 residues. Trimming stripped 0 bases from V and 2 bases from J, with 9 bases between. Here the CDR3 reads CASSVASGTGANVLTF. The CDR3 DNA follows: TGTGCCAGCAGCGTAGCCTCGGGGACTGGGGCCAACGTCCTGACTTTC.

This clonotype has just a few counts. The V gene is TRBV5-5, the J gene TRBJ2-1, with a weak D call TRBD2 (6 bases). The CDR3 has 16 amino acids. From germline, CDR1 is SGHKS and CDR2 YYEKEE (reference sequence). The V end lost 0 bases, the J end lost 0 bases, and 10 bases lay between the germline ends. CDR3 DNA sequence: TGTGCCAGCAGCTTGGCGGGAGCTAACTCCTACAATGAGCAGTTCTTC. Translation gives CASSLAGANSYNEQFF. The full variable domain, rest sourced from reference TRBV5-5 and TRBJ2-1, is DAGVTQSPTHLIKTRGQQVTLRCSPISGHKSVSWYQQVLGQGPQFIFQYYEKEERGRGNFPDRFSARQFPNYSSELNVNALLLGDSALYLCASSLAGANSYNEQFFGPGTRLTVL.

The CDR3 loop reads CAISEPGHPVYEQYF. CDR3 nucleotides: TGTGCCATCAGTGAGCCGGGACACCCTGTTTACGAGCAGTACTTC. V usage is TRBV10-3 and J usage is TRBJ2-7, with a possible D match to TRBD1 (6 bases). Germline V lookup: CDR1 ENHRY, CDR2 SYGVKD. The CDR3 spans 15 residues. V lost 2 bases to trimming and J lost 4 bases, with 15 bases between them.

This clonotype was seen ten or more times. V is TRBV5-1 and J is TRBJ2-7; D not certain. The CDR3 extends over 13 amino acids. Germline CDR1 SGHRS, CDR2 YFSETQ. V shed 0 bases and J shed 6 bases, with 10 bases lying between them. The CDR3 here is CASSLELGIEQYF. The CDR3 DNA reads TGCGCCAGCAGCTTGGAACTGGGAATCGAGCAGTACTTC.

This clonotype has a handful of counts. The V and J genes are TRBV25-1 and TRBJ1-1; a weak D match, TRBD1 (5 bases). The germline V gene encodes CDR1 MGHDK and CDR2 SYGVNS. Deletions cut 1 base from V and 6 bases from J, with 18 bases between. This CDR3 contains 16 residues. Here the CDR3 reads CASSELEGDAVAEAFF. CDR3 nucleotides: TGTGCCAGCAGTGAATTGGAAGGGGACGCTGTCGCTGAAGCTTTCTTT.

In this sample, this clonotype turned up a few times. The genes are TRBV29-1 and TRBJ2-3; D uncertain. The CDR3 has 14 residues. V shed 3 bases and J shed 2 bases, with 12 bases lying between them. The V gene's germline CDR1 is SQVTM and CDR2 ANQGSEA. CDR3: CSVDEDYPTDTQYF. DNA of the CDR3: TGCAGCGTTGATGAAGATTACCCCACAGATACGCAGTATTTT.

The chain employs TRBV20-1 and TRBJ2-5; D possibly uses TRBD1 or TRBD2 (5 bases each). This CDR3 region has 15 residues. CDR1 and CDR2 (germline): DFQATT, SNEGSKA (reference sequence). Trimming stripped 3 bases from V and 4 bases from J, with 18 bases between. As DNA, the CDR3 is TGCAGTGCTAGTGGGGACGGCTGGGCGGGAGAGACCCAGTACTTC. This sequence encodes CSASGDGWAGETQYF.

This clonotype showed up just a few times. The chain has TRBV20-1 and TRBJ1-2; 7 positions agree with TRBD1. V lost 2 bases and J lost 4; bases outside the gene matches: 7. Germline assignment: CDR1 DFQATT and CDR2 SNEGSKA (reference sequence). CDR3 length: 14 residues. CDR3 loop: CSARPRDSSYGYTF. CDR3 bases: TGCAGTGCTAGACCCAGGGACAGCAGCTATGGCTACACCTTC.

V and J are TRBV29-1 and TRBJ2-5, with 10 bases matching TRBD2. The length of the CDR3 is 16 residues. J gave up 5 bases and V 4 bases, and 13 bases lay outside the gene matches. Germline V gene lookup returns CDR1 SQVTM and CDR2 ANQGSEA. In DNA form, the CDR3 reads TGCAGCGTTGTATCCTGGCTAGCGGGAGAGGAGGAGACCCAGTACTTC. This sequence encodes CSVVSWLAGEEETQYF.

This clonotype occurred a few times. The gene calls are TRBV12-3 or TRBV12-4 and TRBJ1-5, with a tentative D call TRBD1 (6 bases). The ends were cut back, 6 bases at V and 1 base at J, with 16 bases in the middle. The CDR3 is 16 amino acids. CDR3 sequence reads: CASSQAGGGSNQPQHF. As DNA, the CDR3 is TGTGCCAGCAGCCAGGCGGGGGGCGGCAGCAATCAGCCCCAGCATTTT.

This clonotype showed up just a few times. The chain employs TRBV3-1 and TRBJ2-1, with 9 bases lining up with TRBD1. From germline, CDR1 is LGHDT and CDR2 YNNKEL (reference sequence). The CDR3 is made up of 15 amino acids. Unmatched junction bases numbered 3, after V lost 3 bases and J lost 3 bases. CDR3 nucleotide sequence: TGTGCCAGCAGCCAGGGGACAGGGAACTACAATGAGCAGTTCTTC. Protein sequence: CASSQGTGNYNEQFF.